These 9 T cell receptor beta chains originate from one sample sequenced in a study of T-cell memory formation after mild COVID-19. TCRdb re-called the 5' RACE reads through MiXCR, storing one row per CDR3 protein. The table lists 280,000 or so distinct CDR3 sequences, 8.2% of them singletons. Sequencing was carried out using PBMCs or a T cell subset sorted from them (not recorded which). These receptors all come from a man between 18 and 35 years old who had mild COVID-19 (a few samples of this study predate the infection). Cell type and time point are not known.

This clonotype was observed a handful of times. This chain links TRBV5-1 with TRBJ2-3; the D gene is possibly TRBD2 (5 bases). CDR1 is SGHRS and CDR2 is YFSETQ in the germline V gene. Trimming took 3 bases from V and 4 from J, leaving 12 bases between them. The CDR3 loop spans 14 amino acids. CDR3 loop: CASSSSGSADTQYF. CDR3 DNA sequence: TGCGCCAGCAGCTCATCGGGGTCGGCAGATACGCAGTATTTT.

This clonotype was seen only a few times. V is TRBV6-2 or TRBV6-3 and J is TRBJ2-5; 9 positions match TRBD2. This CDR3 comprises 15 residues. CDR1 and CDR2 from the germline V gene are MNHEY and SVGEGT. After removal of 8 bases from V and 4 bases from J, the junction contained 11 bases not matched to a gene. The CDR3 region is CASWRERGVGETQYF. CDR3 coding DNA: TGTGCCAGCTGGCGGGAGCGGGGGGTAGGAGAGACCCAGTACTTC.

The chain joins TRBV7-6 to TRBJ1-4; D uncertain. The V gene's germline CDR1 is SGHVS and CDR2 FNYEAQ. The CDR3 loop spans 13 amino acids. Trimming took 1 base from V and 8 from J, leaving 8 bases between them. The CDR3 nucleotides are TGTGCCAGCAGCTTAGGGGTCAGCGAAAAACTGTTTTTT. This sequence encodes CASSLGVSEKLFF.

This clonotype showed up just a few times. The chain has TRBV28 and TRBJ2-3, with TRBD2 matching 9 bases. There are 16 residues in the CDR3. The V gene end was trimmed by 3 bases and the J gene end by 1 base; junction bases not matched to a gene: 5. CDR1 is MDHEN, CDR2 SYDVKM, per germline. CDR3 bases: TGTGCCAGCAGTTTTGGGACTAGCTTTGGCACAGATACGCAGTATTTT. Protein: CASSFGTSFGTDTQYF.

This clonotype was picked up a small number of times. The chain recombines TRBV3-1 with TRBJ2-2, with TRBD2 matching 9 bases. J lost 3 bases, V lost 6 bases, and 5 bases had no gene match. From germline, CDR1 is LGHDT and CDR2 YNNKEL (reference sequence). The CDR3 sequence is 15 residues long. The CDR3 here is CASRVSGGDTGELFF. The CDR3 coding sequence is TGTGCCAGCAGGGTTAGCGGGGGAGACACCGGGGAGCTGTTTTTT.

This clonotype showed up just a few times. The J gene is TRBJ2-3, the V gene TRBV29-1; maybe TRBD2 (6 bases). The CDR3 covers 13 residues. The V end was cut by 5 bases, the J end by 2 bases, with 11 bases between. The V gene's germline CDR1 is SQVTM and CDR2 ANQGSEA. The CDR3 DNA is TGCAGCGTTTACGGGGGAGCCACAGATACGCAGTATTTT. Amino acids: CSVYGGATDTQYF.

This clonotype was counted a few times. The chain employs TRBV3-1 and TRBJ1-5; tentative D call: TRBD1 (5 bases). The V and J ends lost 0 bases and 7 bases respectively, with 16 bases between them. The CDR3 totals 16 residues. Germline V gene sequence: CDR1 LGHDT, CDR2 YNNKEL (reference sequence). CDR3 bases: TGTGCCAGCAGCCAAGAGGGTATGGGGGTAGACCAGCCCCAGCATTTT. As protein: CASSQEGMGVDQPQHF.

The chain couples TRBV9 to TRBJ2-2; 7 nucleotides align to TRBD1. Germline lookup yields CDR1 SGDLS and CDR2 YYNGEE. The ends lost 1 base at V and 5 bases at J; junction bases unmatched: 5. The CDR3 totals 15 residues. The CDR3 protein is CASSVSDRVTGELFF. The CDR3 DNA follows: TGTGCCAGCAGCGTATCTGACAGGGTAACCGGGGAGCTGTTTTTT.

This clonotype was observed at least ten times. The chain links TRBV20-1 to TRBJ1-6; D gene ambiguous. Germline-derived CDR1 and CDR2 are DFQATT and SNEGSKA (reference sequence). Trimming shortened V by 3 bases and J by 7 bases, and 7 bases separated the two germline ends. CDR3 length: 12 residues. This CDR3 is CSARPTNSPLHF. The CDR3 nucleotides are TGCAGTGCTAGGCCGACGAATTCACCCCTCCACTTT.